The text below deals with one T cell receptor beta chain. What it binds is not known. This table comes from immunoSEQ multiplex PCR, and its TCRdb copy is limited to in-frame clones, with some not included. The data contain under 7,000 clones, approximately 92% of them seen just once; the ten biggest clones take up 1.7%. V shed 6 bases and J 6 bases; nucleotides not matched to a gene: 7. Germline CDR1 is LNHDA and CDR2 is SQIVND (reference sequence). The CDR3 is 15 residues long. Repertoires were sampled repeatedly during chemoradiotherapy. The data belong to a study of chemoradiotherapy in HPV16-positive cancers. Study in general: Candidate HPV-specific clones and shared TCR motifs came from a couple of HPV16-positive patients. The study's findings and limits: For HPV16-positive patients, expanding HPV-responsive T cells associated with longer recurrence-free survival.

The chain uses TRBV19 and TRBJ2-2; TRBD2 aligns across 10 bases. The TCR sequence derives from a human donor with HPV-associated anogenital cancer. This specimen was blood, taken from a patient who underwent chemoradiotherapy. The chain's CDR3 is CASRSLAGDAGELFF. The CDR3 DNA follows: TGTGCCAGTAGATCTCTAGCGGGAGATGCCGGGGAGCTGTTTTTT.